Below, 15 T cell receptor beta chains from the same sample are listed, as sequenced in a study of CD8+ T cells in alopecia areata. As for treatment: oral pan-JAK inhibitor, 5-10 mg twice daily. Sequencing templates came from extracted RNA that was reverse transcribed into cDNA. Some clones are missing from TCRdb's copy, which holds only in-frame ones; the method was immunoSEQ multiplex PCR. Seen here are about 150,000 clones, 65% observed once, and the top ten hold 0.7% to 1%. This sample comprised CD4+ T cells sorted from blood, obtained at week 4, from a patient treated with tofacitinib. The receptors come from a human donor with alopecia areata.

The chain uses TRBV15 and TRBJ2-4; 9 bases agree with TRBD1. There are 15 residues in the CDR3. The junction had 5 bases not matched to a gene; V was cut back by 4 bases and J by 4 bases. The V gene's germline CDR1 is LNHNV and CDR2 YYDKDF (reference sequence). Here the CDR3 reads CATSTPGTGKNIQYF. The CDR3, as DNA: TGTGCCACCAGCACTCCAGGGACAGGGAAAAACATTCAGTACTTC.

The chain uses TRBV29-1 and TRBJ1-2; possibly TRBD1 for D (6 bases). V was cut by 6 bases and J by 8 bases, with 19 bases left in between. In germline, CDR1 is SQVTM, CDR2 ANQGSEA. There are 13 residues in the CDR3. This CDR3 reads CSVPRTASLGYTF. The CDR3 coding sequence is TGCAGCGTCCCCCGGACAGCGTCCCTAGGCTACACCTTC.

The rearrangement links TRBV30 to TRBJ2-3; TRBD1 aligns across 8 bases. Trimming cost V 5 bases and J 6 bases; bases outside gene matches: 13. This CDR3 spans 15 amino acids. Germline V gene lookup returns CDR1 GTSNPN and CDR2 SVGIG (reference sequence). The CDR3 nucleotides read TGTGCCTGGTCCTTTGGGACAGGACCCAAGGATACGCAGTATTTT. Translating gives CAWSFGTGPKDTQYF.

The chain employs TRBV29-1 and TRBJ1-1, with unresolved D. Trimming shortened V by 0 bases and J by 8 bases, and 7 bases separated the two germline ends. The CDR3 extends over 11 amino acids. Germline CDR1 reads SQVTM; CDR2 reads ANQGSEA. DNA of the CDR3: TGCAGCGTTGAAGATTTCAGGGAAGCTTTCTTT. Translated, it gives CSVEDFREAFF.

The CDR3 nucleotides read TGTGCCAGCAGTTTGGGCATGGGGGGCCGGAATGAGCAGTTCTTC. Translated: CASSLGMGGRNEQFF. The chain uses TRBV6-6 and TRBJ2-1, with D perhaps TRBD1 or TRBD2 (6 bases each). The CDR3 consists of 15 residues. V lost 4 bases to trimming and J lost 7 bases, with 17 bases between them. From germline, CDR1 is MNHNY and CDR2 SVGAGI (reference sequence).

This clone was observed a few times. The CDR3 region has the DNA TGTGCCAGCAGTTTAAAGGAGACCCAGTACTTC. It is translated as CASSLKETQYF. The rearrangement joins TRBV28 to TRBJ2-5; D remains unclear. The germline CDR1 and CDR2 sequences are MDHEN and SYDVKM. CDR3 length: 11 amino acids. The V end was cut by 2 bases, the J end by 5 bases, with 3 bases between.

In its sample, this clone was seen a few times. V usage is TRBV7-9 and J usage is TRBJ2-1; D not resolved. The CDR3 is made up of 13 amino acids. Germline CDR1 is SEHNR and CDR2 is FQNEAQ (reference sequence). Deletions cut 5 bases from V and 2 bases from J, with 7 bases between. CDR3 amino acids: CASSPPTYNEQFF. CDR3 sequence (DNA): TGTGCCAGCAGCCCTCCGACCTACAATGAGCAGTTCTTC.

The DNA for the CDR3 is TGTGCCTGGACTAGGGGGGATCGCTCCTACAATGAGCAGTTCTTC. Translating it yields CAWTRGDRSYNEQFF. This sequence joins TRBV30 and TRBJ2-1, with D perhaps matching TRBD1 or TRBD2 (6 bases each). Trimming removed 4 bases at V and 0 bases at J, with 13 bases between. Germline loops: CDR1 GTSNPN, CDR2 SVGIG (reference sequence). The CDR3 has 15 amino acids.

Points on this clone: This same CDR3 is encoded by further DNA sequences in the sample. The rearrangement uses TRBV29-1 and TRBJ2-5, with TRBD2 matching 7 bases. Trimming at V came to 2 bases and at J to 5 bases, leaving 2 bases not matched to a gene. In germline, CDR1 is SQVTM, CDR2 ANQGSEA. This CDR3 comprises 12 residues. CDR3 in DNA: TGCAGCGTTGAACCCGGGGGGGAGACCCAGTACTTC. It specifies CSVEPGGETQYF.

As for this clone: Other DNA variants within this sample encode the same CDR3. The chain links TRBV30 to TRBJ1-4; weak D call: TRBD1 (5 bases). Per germline, CDR1 GTSNPN and CDR2 SVGIG (reference sequence). V dropped 3 bases and J dropped 5 bases, with 10 bases sitting between them. The CDR3 contains 13 residues. The CDR3 nucleotides read TGTGCCTGGAGCTCGGGGGGAAATGAAAAACTGTTTTTT. Translated, it gives CAWSSGGNEKLFF.

Only one count was recorded for this clone. Additional DNA sequences in this sample encode the identical CDR3. V is TRBV30 and J is TRBJ1-1; D is unclear. Trimming pared 0 bases from V and 0 bases from J, leaving 5 bases between. Germline V gene sequence: CDR1 GTSNPN, CDR2 SVGIG (reference sequence). The CDR3 has 13 residues. CDR3 sequence (DNA): TGTGCCTGGAGTGTCTTAATGAACACTGAAGCTTTCTTT. It specifies CAWSVLMNTEAFF. Supplemented by reference TRBV30 and TRBJ1-1, the full variable domain reads SQTIHQWPATLVQPVGSPLSLECTVEGTSNPNLYWYRQAAGRGLQLLFYSVGIGQISSEVPQNLSASRPQDRQFILSSKKLLLSDSGFYLCAWSVLMNTEAFFGQGTRLTVV.

The chain couples TRBV30 to TRBJ1-2, with a weak D call TRBD1 (6 bases). The CDR3 runs 12 residues. The V gene lost 4 bases and the J gene lost 7 bases, with 13 bases spanning the gap. Germline CDR1 and CDR2: GTSNPN and SVGIG (reference sequence). The CDR3 DNA sequence: TGTGCCTGGAAGGGGGGCTCCGCTGGCTACACCTTC. Residues: CAWKGGSAGYTF.

The CDR3 region has the DNA TGCAGCGTTAGGGACAGCTCCTATGGCTACACCTTC. This gives the protein CSVRDSSYGYTF. The chain couples TRBV29-1 to TRBJ1-2, with 7 bases that match TRBD1. The junction had 4 bases not matched to a gene; V was cut back by 5 bases and J by 4 bases. The CDR3 loop spans 12 amino acids. Germline CDR1 reads SQVTM; CDR2 reads ANQGSEA.

V usage is TRBV7-9 and J usage is TRBJ1-6, with a possible D match to TRBD1 (5 bases). The ends were cut back, 0 bases at V and 9 bases at J, with 9 bases in the middle. Germline V gene data show CDR1 as SEHNR and CDR2 as FQNEAQ (reference sequence). This CDR3 spans 14 amino acids. The chain's CDR3 is CASSLAGEGSPLHF. CDR3 DNA: TGTGCCAGCAGCTTAGCGGGGGAAGGTTCACCCCTCCACTTT.

This chain joins TRBV6-5 and TRBJ1-2, with D possibly TRBD1 on 5 matching bases. V was shortened by 11 bases and J by 2 bases, with 15 bases between the two germline ends. Germline assignment: CDR1 MNHEY and CDR2 SVGAGI. This CDR3 has 13 residues. The CDR3 sequence is CAERGRKNYGYTF. The CDR3, as DNA: TGTGCCGAGAGGGGCAGAAAAAACTATGGCTACACCTTC.